The T cell receptor (beta chain) under discussion was sequenced for a study of blood T cell repertoires in COVID-19. Trimming took off 5 bases at V and 11 bases at J, with 16 bases between the two ends. Germline lookup yields CDR1 SGHTA and CDR2 FQGNSA. The CDR3 totals 13 residues. In the source study's methods: Reference gene primer amplification gave nucleated cell count estimates. Clones were read by immunoSEQ multiplex PCR, and TCRdb kept only the in-frame ones, dropping some. V and J calls and clone size follow that table, whereas D and trimming were derived from the DNA. This sample has 40,000 to 45,000 clones, with around nine tenths found just once.

This sequence originates from a man over 45 with active COVID-19. The chain has TRBV7-2 and TRBJ2-4; tentative D call: TRBD1 (5 bases). Sequences were obtained from peripheral blood. In nucleotides, the CDR3 is TGTGCCAGCAGCCTGGACAAGTTGGCGCTTCAGTACTTC. It yields the protein CASSLDKLALQYF.